This TCR beta chain was sequenced during a study of blood T cell repertoires in COVID-19. The CDR3 extends over 14 amino acids. Germline CDR1 SGHAT, CDR2 FQNNGV. Trimming took off 4 bases at V and 4 bases at J, with 10 bases between the two ends. Per the study methods: Reference gene primer amplification gave estimated nucleated cell counts. Assay: immunoSEQ multiplex PCR; the TCRdb copy retains only in-frame clones and omits some. Clonal size and the V and J genes are those of that table, whereas D and trimming came from the DNA. This sample yields around 110,000 clones, of which approximately 84% are seen a single time; approximately 1.5% belongs to the top ten.

The receptor was isolated from a man aged 35-49 years with acute or convalescent COVID-19. Sequencing input: peripheral blood. This sequence joins TRBV11-2 and TRBJ2-2; tentative D call: TRBD2 (5 bases). The CDR3: CASSSRTLTGELFF. CDR3 bases: TGTGCCAGCAGCTCGAGGACTCTCACCGGGGAGCTGTTTTTT. The full variable domain, rest sourced from reference TRBV11-2 and TRBJ2-2, is EAGVAQSPRYKIIEKRQSVAFWCNPISGHATLYWYQQILGQGPKLLIQFQNNGVVDDSQLPKDRFSAERLKGVDSTLKIQPAKLEDSAVYLCASSSRTLTGELFFGEGSRLTVL.